Below, 10 T cell receptor beta chains from the same sample are listed, as sequenced in a study of beta chain features in type 1 diabetes. Sequenced material consisted of expressed TCRB transcripts (all of the isolated RNA was reverse transcribed). Using immunoSEQ multiplex PCR, the repertoire was profiled, and TCRdb retains in-frame clones only, with some absent. The table has roughly 450,000 clones, more than 11% seen once. The sample taken for sequencing was naive CD4+ T cells from blood. Receptor source: a man younger than 40 in good health.

The sample holds a few counts of this clone. CDR3 sequence: CASSESGQSGAFLHF. In nucleotides, the CDR3 is TGTGCCAGCAGTGAGTCGGGGCAGTCTGGGGCGTTCCTCCACTTT. This rearrangement joins TRBV2 to TRBJ1-6; a possible D gene is TRBD1 (5 bases). The CDR3 totals 15 residues. Between the trimmed V and J ends, which lost 3 bases and 15 bases, there was a span of 21 bases. CDR1 SNHLY and CDR2 FYNNEI come from the germline V gene.

This clone was picked up a small number of times. The chain uses TRBV27 and TRBJ2-6, with D tentatively TRBD1 (5 bases). CDR1 and CDR2 from the germline V gene are MNHEY and SMNVEV (reference sequence). V lost 7 bases to trimming and J lost 0 bases, with 22 bases between them. This CDR3 spans 19 amino acids. The CDR3 DNA follows: TGTGCCAGCAAGCCAAAAGGGGCCTTGATCGACTCTGGGGCCAACGTCCTGACTTTC. This gives the protein CASKPKGALIDSGANVLTF. The complete variable domain, with remaining parts taken from reference TRBV27 and TRBJ2-6, reads EAQVTQNPRYLITVTGKKLTVTCSQNMNHEYMSWYRQDPGLGLRQIYYSMNVEVTDKGDVPEGYKVSRKEKRNFPLILESPSPNQTSLYFCASKPKGALIDSGANVLTFGAGSRLTVL.

This clone was seen a handful of times. V is TRBV19 and J is TRBJ1-5; possibly TRBD1 for D (5 bases). Germline V CDR1 and CDR2: LNHDA, SQIVND (reference sequence). Trimming removed 6 bases at V and 1 base at J, with 13 bases between. This CDR3 region has 15 residues. The CDR3 reads CASSWGGESNQPQHF. The CDR3 DNA sequence: TGTGCCAGTAGCTGGGGGGGAGAAAGCAATCAGCCCCAGCATTTT.

The chain employs TRBV20-1 and TRBJ2-5; possible D gene TRBD1, 6 bases. Trimming took off 4 bases at V and 3 bases at J, with 6 bases between the two ends. CDR3 size: 11 residues. Germline loops: CDR1 DFQATT, CDR2 SNEGSKA (reference sequence). The CDR3 DNA follows: TGCAGTGCTAACAGGGAAGAGACCCAGTACTTC. It encodes CSANREETQYF.

The rearrangement joins TRBV6-5 to TRBJ2-1; 9 bases are shared with TRBD1. The germline gives CDR1 MNHEY, CDR2 SVGAGI. J was trimmed by 2 bases and V by 4 bases; bases with no gene match: 3. The CDR3 loop spans 15 amino acids. The CDR3 here is CASSWGTGPYNEQFF. The DNA for the CDR3 is TGTGCCAGCAGTTGGGGGACAGGGCCCTACAATGAGCAGTTCTTC.

V is TRBV5-4 and J is TRBJ2-7; D uncertain. Trimming stripped 0 bases from V and 4 bases from J, with 11 bases between. The CDR3 covers 14 residues. Germline CDR1 SGHNT, CDR2 YYREEE (reference sequence). CDR3: CASSLGNERYEQYV. In nucleotides, the CDR3 is TGTGCCAGCAGCTTGGGTAACGAAAGGTACGAGCAGTACGTC.

This clone was counted between two and nine times. The chain is built from TRBV20-1 and TRBJ1-1; tentatively, D is TRBD1 (5 bases). The CDR3 spans 11 residues. Trimming pared 5 bases from V and 3 bases from J, leaving 7 bases between. Germline V gene sequence: CDR1 DFQATT, CDR2 SNEGSKA (reference sequence). Here the CDR3 reads CSAQGYTEAFF. CDR3 nucleotide sequence: TGCAGTGCTCAGGGATACACTGAAGCTTTCTTT.

The V gene is TRBV27, the J gene TRBJ2-4; possibly TRBD1 for D (6 bases). From germline, CDR1 is MNHEY and CDR2 SMNVEV (reference sequence). V was pared by 2 bases and J by 6 bases, with 8 bases between. The CDR3 has 13 residues. As DNA, the CDR3 is TGTGCCAGCAGTTTAGCAGGGGTAAACATTCAGTACTTC. Amino acid sequence: CASSLAGVNIQYF.

This clone has more than one count but fewer than ten. The chain combines TRBV9 with TRBJ2-5, with a tentative D call TRBD2 (5 bases). The germline V and J ends were trimmed by 0 bases and 4 bases, with 10 bases remaining between them. The germline CDR1 and CDR2 sequences are SGDLS and YYNGEE. CDR3 length: 14 amino acids. CDR3 bases: TGTGCCAGCAGCGTAGGTGCGGAGGCAGAGACCCAGTACTTC. The encoded protein is CASSVGAEAETQYF.

This clone was detected only a few times. This sequence joins TRBV5-6 and TRBJ2-5; no clear D. V was clipped by 1 base and J by 4 bases, with 17 bases between them. The CDR3 is made up of 16 amino acids. Germline loops: CDR1 SGHDT, CDR2 YYEEEE. This chain's CDR3 is CASSLKVMDPLETQYF. The CDR3 DNA sequence: TGTGCCAGCAGCTTGAAGGTCATGGATCCTCTAGAGACCCAGTACTTC.